Listed here are 7 T cell receptor beta chains from one sample, sequenced in a study of control samples from healthy donors and cancer patients. Profiled with immunoSEQ multiplex PCR; TCRdb holds only in-frame clones, not every one. The sample holds approximately 82,000 clones, 85% to 95% seen once. Sequencing used blood. All receptors come from a woman under 30 in good health.

In this sample, this clone turned up once. The chain employs TRBV6-5 and TRBJ2-5, with 9 bases lining up with TRBD2. CDR3 size: 15 residues. V shed 4 bases and J 7 bases; nucleotides not matched to a gene: 10. Germline loops: CDR1 MNHEY, CDR2 SVGAGI. The CDR3 DNA reads as TGTGCCAGCAGTTCCGACTTAGCGGGAGAGGGGACCCAGTACTTC. This encodes CASSSDLAGEGTQYF.

The genes are TRBV2 and TRBJ1-2; D not resolved. CDR1 and CDR2 (germline): SNHLY, FYNNEI. Trimming took 1 base from V and 2 from J, leaving 8 bases between them. This CDR3 comprises 14 residues. Written as DNA, the CDR3 is TGTGCCAGCAGTGAAGTTTGGGGAAACTATGGCTACACCTTC. As protein: CASSEVWGNYGYTF.

V usage is TRBV5-4 and J usage is TRBJ2-2, with TRBD1 as a possible D gene (6 bases). CDR1 SGHNT and CDR2 YYREEE come from the germline V gene (reference sequence). The ends were cut back, 3 bases at V and 4 bases at J, with 13 bases in the middle. The CDR3 spans 15 residues. CDR3 protein: CASSSTGAGTGELFF. CDR3 coding DNA: TGTGCCAGCAGCTCGACAGGAGCAGGCACCGGGGAGCTGTTTTTT.

The rearrangement uses TRBV28 and TRBJ1-4, with TRBD1 as a possible D gene (6 bases). Deletions cut 4 bases from V and 0 bases from J, with 12 bases between. The CDR3 has 16 residues. The germline CDR1 and CDR2 sequences are MDHEN and SYDVKM. The DNA for the CDR3 is TGTGCCAGCAGTTCAATAGGGGGGGCAACTAATGAAAAACTGTTTTTT. Encoded protein: CASSSIGGATNEKLFF.

The chain employs TRBV6-5 and TRBJ1-3; D unresolved. Germline CDR1 reads MNHEY; CDR2 reads SVGAGI. V lost 3 bases, J lost 0 bases, and 6 bases lay in between. The CDR3 contains 14 residues. For the CDR3, the DNA is TGTGCCAGCAGTTATCATATCTCTGGAAACACCATATATTTT. It yields the protein CASSYHISGNTIYF.

J is TRBJ2-7 and V is TRBV15; 9 nucleotides match TRBD1. The CDR3 is 16 amino acids. Looked up from germline, CDR1 is LNHNV and CDR2 is YYDKDF (reference sequence). The ends lost 0 bases at V and 2 bases at J; junction bases unmatched: 5. Written as DNA, the CDR3 is TGTGCCACCAGCAGAGATTTGGGGACAGGGACCTACGAGCAGTACTTC. Translation: CATSRDLGTGTYEQYF.

A note on this clone: Other DNA sequences in this specimen translate into the identical CDR3. This chain uses TRBV12-3 or TRBV12-4 with TRBJ1-4; D gene uncertain. The CDR3 extends over 13 amino acids. The V and J ends lost 2 bases and 7 bases respectively, with 8 bases between them. The CDR3 sequence: CASSLSGVEKLFF. CDR3 in DNA: TGTGCCAGCAGTTTATCAGGAGTTGAAAAACTGTTTTTT.